A selection of T cell receptor beta chains follows, all from one sample in a study of T cell responses to AZD1222 COVID-19 vaccine. The table came from immunoSEQ multiplex PCR; TCRdb's copy has only in-frame clones and leaves some out. Counted here are 120,000 or so clones, about four fifths occurring once; the ten biggest clones make up approximately 5%. Here the sequenced sample was peripheral blood, taken on day 0 of AZD1222 vaccination. Receptor source: an adult in good health. Each CDR3 is given with its conserved first and last residue. The order of the fields is V gene, clone size, D gene, J gene, CDR3 protein, CDR3 DNA. D genes are given only for firm matches. Clone size is given for some rows only: seen once, a few or many times, or a class if the clone is expanded.

TRBV5-1	-	-	TRBJ2-5	CASSLTSGEKTQYF	TGCGCCAGCAGCTTGACGTCAGGGGAAAAGACCCAGTACTTC
TRBV16	few	-	TRBJ2-2	CASSQPGTVNTGELFF	TGTGCCAGCAGCCAGCCCGGGACGGTGAACACCGGGGAGCTGTTTTTT
TRBV11-2	-	TRBD2	TRBJ2-1	CASSFTGGRNEQFF	TGTGCCAGCAGCTTCACGGGAGGTCGGAATGAGCAGTTCTTC
TRBV7-2	-	-	TRBJ2-7	CASSLVGGSYEQYF	TGTGCCAGCAGCTTAGTGGGGGGTTCCTACGAGCAGTACTTC
TRBV24-1	-	-	TRBJ2-7	CATMRSSPPYEQYF	TGTGCCACCATGCGATCAAGTCCCCCATACGAGCAGTACTTC
TRBV5-1	-	-	TRBJ2-7	CASSYAQGRDEQYF	TGCGCCAGCAGCTACGCCCAGGGAAGGGACGAGCAGTACTTC
TRBV7-3	-	TRBD1	TRBJ1-2	CASSLGRGGLGYTF	TGTGCCAGCAGCTTAGGAAGAGGGGGCCTTGGCTACACCTTC
TRBV4-2	-	-	TRBJ2-6	CASSHLSRQAGGANVLTF	TGTGCCAGCAGCCATCTAAGCAGGCAGGCAGGTGGGGCCAACGTCCTGACTTTC
TRBV28	-	-	TRBJ2-7	CASSKGFSLEQYF	TGTGCCAGCAGTAAGGGTTTTAGCCTCGAGCAGTACTTC
TRBV3-1/TRBV3-2	-	TRBD2	TRBJ2-1	CASSQPSRGGTYNEQFF	TGTGCCAGCAGCCAACCCTCCCGCGGGGGGACGTACAATGAGCAGTTCTTC
TRBV28	-	-	TRBJ1-5	CASSTPPRGAGYQPQHF	TGTGCCAGCAGTACTCCTCCCCGAGGGGCGGGTTATCAGCCCCAGCATTTT
TRBV5-1	-	TRBD1	TRBJ1-4	CASSADRGRSEKLFF	TGCGCCAGCAGCGCGGACAGGGGGCGTAGTGAAAAACTGTTTTTT
TRBV7-6	-	-	TRBJ2-1	CASSSQPGIGYNEQFF	TGTGCCAGCAGCTCCCAACCGGGAATCGGCTACAATGAGCAGTTCTTC
TRBV2	-	TRBD2	TRBJ2-3	CASSVPAGGGTDTQYF	TGTGCCAGCAGTGTCCCAGCGGGGGGAGGCACAGATACGCAGTATTTT
TRBV28	few	-	TRBJ1-4	CASSRQENEKLFF	TGTGCCAGCAGTCGACAGGAGAATGAAAAACTGTTTTTT
TRBV19	-	-	TRBJ1-5	CASSIRLKQPQHF	TGTGCCAGTAGTATACGGTTGAAGCAGCCCCAGCATTTT
TRBV5-1	-	TRBD1	TRBJ1-2	CASSSGQGGYGYTF	TGCGCCAGCAGCTCGGGACAGGGAGGCTATGGCTACACCTTC
TRBV4-1	-	TRBD2	TRBJ2-7	CASSRGLAADEQYF	TGCGCCAGCAGCCGGGGACTAGCAGCCGACGAGCAGTACTTC
TRBV10-2	-	-	TRBJ1-6	CASSPRHSYNSPLHF	TGCGCCAGCAGCCCCCGACATTCCTATAATTCACCCCTCCACTTT
TRBV3-1/TRBV3-2	-	-	TRBJ1-1	CASSQDNRHTEAFF	TGTGCCAGCAGCCAAGATAACAGGCACACTGAAGCTTTCTTT
TRBV7-2	-	-	TRBJ1-6	CASSLLQGNSPLHF	TGTGCCAGCAGCTTACTACAGGGCAATTCACCCCTCCACTTT
TRBV5-1	-	-	TRBJ2-5	CASSLTAETQYF	TGCGCCAGCAGCTTGACGGCAGAGACCCAGTACTTC
TRBV7-6	once	-	TRBJ2-3	CASSLGVGADTQYF	TGTGCCAGCAGCTTAGGGGTGGGGGCAGATACGCAGTATTTT
TRBV21-1	few	-	TRBJ1-4	CARLGVGEINEKLFF	TGTGCCAGACTGGGTGTTGGGGAGATTAATGAAAAACTGTTTTTT
TRBV7-8	-	-	TRBJ2-5	CASRSGTLETQYF	TGTGCCAGCAGGTCAGGGACACTGGAGACCCAGTACTTC
TRBV6-2/TRBV6-3	-	-	TRBJ1-1	CASCWATNTEAFF	TGTGCCAGCTGTTGGGCCACGAACACTGAAGCTTTCTTT
TRBV6-4	-	TRBD1	TRBJ1-6	CASSDAGGGNSPLHF	TGTGCCAGCAGTGACGCAGGGGGTGGAAATTCACCCCTCCACTTT
TRBV11-2	-	-	TRBJ1-1	CASSFQGVGTEAFF	TGTGCCAGCAGCTTCCAGGGTGTTGGTACTGAAGCTTTCTTT